A single sample gave rise to the 9 T cell receptor beta chains below, sequenced in a study of blood T cell repertoires in COVID-19. Assay: immunoSEQ multiplex PCR; the TCRdb copy retains only in-frame clones and omits some. The table shows 250,000 or so clones, with 89% occurring only once. Input material: peripheral blood. These receptors were collected from a woman aged 40 to 55 who had recovered from COVID-19.

This chain uses TRBV18 with TRBJ1-1, with 7 bases that match TRBD1. The CDR3 sequence is 16 residues long. J lost 2 bases, V lost 1 base, and 7 bases had no gene match. Germline V gives CDR1 KGHSH, CDR2 LQKENI. CDR3 residues: CASSPRRDSLNTEAFF. For the CDR3, the DNA is TGTGCCAGCTCACCACGACGGGACAGTTTAAACACTGAAGCTTTCTTT.

The V gene is TRBV7-6, the J gene TRBJ2-5; 10 bases are a match to TRBD2. The CDR3 runs to 16 residues. V dropped 2 bases and J dropped 4; count of bases not matched to a gene: 7. CDR1 and CDR2 from the germline V gene are SGHVS and FNYEAQ. CDR3 DNA sequence: TGTGCCAGCAGCTTAATAAGCGGGAGGGGTGGAGAGACCCAGTACTTC. The encoded protein is CASSLISGRGGETQYF.

The chain recombines TRBV9 with TRBJ2-5; tentatively, D is TRBD1 (6 bases). The CDR3 runs to 15 residues. Trimming pared 0 bases from V and 1 base from J, leaving 10 bases between. Germline loops: CDR1 SGDLS, CDR2 YYNGEE. The CDR3 sequence: CASSVEGRGQETQYF. CDR3 in DNA: TGTGCCAGCAGCGTAGAGGGCAGGGGCCAAGAGACCCAGTACTTC.

This clone was seen once. CDR3 loop: CASSQRTGYEQYV. Here the CDR3 DNA reads TGTGCCAGCAGCCAAAGGACAGGGTACGAGCAGTACGTC. The rearrangement links TRBV5-4 to TRBJ2-7, with 8 bases fitting TRBD1. CDR3 size: 13 residues. The germline V gene encodes CDR1 SGHNT and CDR2 YYREEE (reference sequence). V shed 4 bases and J 4 bases; nucleotides not matched to a gene: 4.

The J gene is TRBJ2-5, the V gene TRBV3-1 (or the pseudogene TRBV3-2), with 8 positions matching TRBD2. CDR1 is LGHDT, CDR2 YNNKEL, per germline (reference sequence). Trimming cost V 1 base and J 0 bases; bases outside gene matches: 4. The CDR3 contains 16 residues. CDR3: CASSQGRGGYQETQYF. The CDR3 DNA is TGTGCCAGCAGCCAAGGACGGGGGGGATACCAAGAGACCCAGTACTTC.

CDR3 bases: TGTGCCGGCGACCTGGGACAGGGATCCTACGAGCAGTACTTC. It yields the protein CAGDLGQGSYEQYF. The rearrangement joins TRBV6-5 to TRBJ2-7, with 9 bases aligning to TRBD1. V lost 11 bases and J lost 1; bases outside the gene matches: 9. The CDR3 has 14 amino acids. Germline CDR1 reads MNHEY; CDR2 reads SVGAGI.

The CDR3 DNA follows: TGTGCCAGTGGTGACTTGTACCAAGAGACCCAGTACTTC. Protein sequence: CASGDLYQETQYF. The genes are TRBV19 and TRBJ2-5; D gene unclear. The V gene lost 8 bases and the J gene lost 0 bases, with 10 bases spanning the gap. The length of the CDR3 is 13 residues. The germline V gene encodes CDR1 LNHDA and CDR2 SQIVND (reference sequence).

The chain uses TRBV19 and TRBJ2-5, with TRBD2 identical over 12 bases. CDR1 and CDR2 from the germline V gene are LNHDA and SQIVND (reference sequence). With 3 bases clipped from V and 5 bases from J, the junction kept 13 bases outside the gene matches. This CDR3 has 18 amino acids. The CDR3 DNA follows: TGTGCCAGTAGTATTTATATTATGCTAGCGGGAGGGGGGGAGACCCAGTACTTC. Its translation is CASSIYIMLAGGGETQYF.

The gene calls are TRBV2 and TRBJ2-5, with 8 positions matching TRBD1. With 6 bases clipped from V and 4 bases from J, the junction kept 4 bases outside the gene matches. The CDR3 totals 13 residues. Germline CDR1 is SNHLY and CDR2 is FYNNEI. This chain's CDR3 is CASRSGQGETQYF. The DNA of the CDR3 is TGTGCCAGCAGATCAGGACAGGGAGAGACCCAGTACTTC.